These 29 T cell receptor beta chains originate from one sample sequenced in a study of shared clonotypes between healthy human individuals. Generated by immunoSEQ multiplex PCR, the TCRdb table keeps only in-frame clones and is missing some. This table holds about 2.5 million clones, about nine tenths found once. The sample consisted of naive CD4+ T cells from PBMCs. Subset given: CD45RA+ positively selected. The receptors here all came from a man younger than 30 in good health. Some clones in this sample may be carry-over from other donors' samples.

The chain couples TRBV28 to TRBJ2-7; 9 positions agree with TRBD2. CDR1 MDHEN and CDR2 SYDVKM come from the germline V gene. The CDR3 is 15 amino acids. V shed 8 bases and J 3 bases; nucleotides not matched to a gene: 11. The CDR3 DNA sequence: TGTGCCAGCTCGGTTTACGGGACTAGCCTCTACGAGCAGTACTTC. This gives the protein CASSVYGTSLYEQYF. The full variable domain, with the rest looked up from reference TRBV28 and TRBJ2-7, is DVKVTQSSRYLVKRTGEKVFLECVQDMDHENMFWYRQDPGLGLRLIYFSYDVKMKEKGDIPEGYSVSREKKERFSLILESASTNQTSMYLCASSVYGTSLYEQYFGPGTRLTVT.

Of note for this clone: In the same sample, other DNA sequences code for this CDR3. The chain employs TRBV10-3 and TRBJ1-1; a possible D gene is TRBD1 (6 bases). Germline CDR1 and CDR2: ENHRY and SYGVKD. CDR3 length equals 13 residues. V lost 5 bases, J lost 1 base, and 8 bases lay in between. The CDR3 DNA reads as TGTGCCATCAGTCTAGGGGGGAACACTGAAGCTTTCTTT. Protein sequence: CAISLGGNTEAFF.

The chain links TRBV5-4 to TRBJ1-1; TRBD1 agrees at 9 bases. V gave up 5 bases and J gave up 6 bases; unmatched junction bases: 5. The CDR3 extends over 13 amino acids. Germline lookup yields CDR1 SGHNT and CDR2 YYREEE (reference sequence). The CDR3: CASRLTGGAEAFF. The CDR3 DNA follows: TGTGCCAGCAGGTTGACAGGGGGGGCTGAAGCTTTCTTT. The full variable domain, with the rest looked up from reference TRBV5-4 and TRBJ1-1, is ETGVTQSPTHLIKTRGQQVTLRCSSQSGHNTVSWYQQALGQGPQFIFQYYREEENGRGNFPPRFSGLQFPNYSSELNVNALELDDSALYLCASRLTGGAEAFFGQGTRLTVV.

A note on this clone: Other DNA sequences in the same sample also yield this CDR3. Here the CDR3 reads CASSPQLNTEAFF. The DNA of the CDR3 is TGTGCCAGCAGCCCCCAGTTAAACACTGAAGCTTTCTTT. The rearrangement joins TRBV6-6 to TRBJ1-1, with no clear D. The CDR3 is 13 residues long. Trimming removed 6 bases at V and 2 bases at J, with 10 bases between. Germline V lookup: CDR1 MNHNY, CDR2 SVGAGI (reference sequence).

The chain combines TRBV29-1 with TRBJ1-4; 7 bases are shared with TRBD1. The CDR3 is 13 amino acids. Germline trimming cut 6 bases from V and 8 bases from J; bases unmatched to any gene: 9. Germline V gene sequence: CDR1 SQVTM, CDR2 ANQGSEA. CDR3 sequence reads: CSVKTGFDEKLFF. Here the CDR3 DNA reads TGCAGCGTGAAGACAGGGTTCGACGAAAAACTGTTTTTT.

The chain combines TRBV28 with TRBJ1-4; D is unresolved. V lost 3 bases, J lost 5 bases, and 10 bases lay in between. The length of the CDR3 is 14 residues. Germline V lookup: CDR1 MDHEN, CDR2 SYDVKM. The CDR3 spells CASSFGNLNEKLFF. DNA for the CDR3: TGTGCCAGCAGTTTTGGTAACCTCAATGAAAAACTGTTTTTT.

The genes are TRBV28 and TRBJ2-7; 7 positions agree with TRBD2. This CDR3 is 15 amino acids long. Per the germline V gene, CDR1 is MDHEN and CDR2 is SYDVKM. V was pared by 7 bases and J by 1 base, with 10 bases of the junction left unmatched. CDR3 sequence reads: CASIPGGSGSYEQYF. The CDR3 DNA follows: TGTGCCAGCATCCCCGGGGGTAGCGGGTCCTACGAGCAGTACTTC.

The chain is built from TRBV15 and TRBJ1-4; D unclear. V lost 4 bases and J 0 bases, leaving 9 bases between the germline ends. CDR3 size: 15 residues. The germline CDR1 and CDR2 sequences are LNHNV and YYDKDF (reference sequence). The CDR3 nucleotides are TGTGCCACCAGCATACGATTATCAACTAATGAAAAACTGTTTTTT. Protein product: CATSIRLSTNEKLFF.

This clone appeared a few times. This sequence joins TRBV27 and TRBJ2-1; D may be TRBD1 or TRBD2 (6 bases each). Germline V gene lookup returns CDR1 MNHEY and CDR2 SMNVEV (reference sequence). V lost 6 bases, J lost 8 bases, and 11 bases lay in between. This CDR3 spans 12 amino acids. CDR3 sequence (DNA): TGTGCCAGCAGGCGGAGGGGGTATGAGCAGTTCTTC. Residues: CASRRRGYEQFF.

The chain carries TRBV6-6 and TRBJ2-1, with unresolved D. CDR1 is MNHNY, CDR2 SVGAGI, per germline (reference sequence). Trimming left V 2 bases short and J 12 bases short, with 14 bases between. CDR3 size: 13 residues. The CDR3 bases are TGTGCCAGCAGTTACGCCCTAGTGTGGGGGCAGTTCTTC. It yields the protein CASSYALVWGQFF.

This chain links TRBV15 with TRBJ2-1, with D possibly matching TRBD1 (5 bases). From germline, CDR1 is LNHNV and CDR2 YYDKDF (reference sequence). This CDR3 is built from 15 residues. Trimming stripped 0 bases from V and 4 bases from J, with 10 bases between. The CDR3 nucleotides are TGTGCCACCAGCAGAGAGACCCCAGGGTACAATGAGCAGTTCTTC. Translating it yields CATSRETPGYNEQFF.

J is TRBJ1-2 and V is TRBV28, with 8 bases identical to TRBD1. Germline CDR1 and CDR2: MDHEN and SYDVKM. V shed 5 bases and J 7 bases; nucleotides not matched to a gene: 12. This CDR3 comprises 15 residues. The CDR3: CASSPDRGLAGGYTF. The CDR3 nucleotides read TGTGCCAGCAGTCCAGACAGGGGATTAGCTGGTGGCTACACCTTC.

The V gene is TRBV5-5, the J gene TRBJ1-5; 7 bases agree with TRBD1. The CDR3 extends over 14 amino acids. CDR1 and CDR2 from the germline V gene are SGHKS and YYEKEE (reference sequence). V trimming: 7 bases; J trimming: 4 bases; junction bases outside the gene matches: 8. The CDR3 sequence: CASRPTGVNQPQHF. The CDR3 bases are TGTGCCAGCCGCCCCACAGGGGTAAATCAGCCCCAGCATTTT. Drawing the rest from reference TRBV5-5 and TRBJ1-5, the complete variable domain is DAGVTQSPTHLIKTRGQQVTLRCSPISGHKSVSWYQQVLGQGPQFIFQYYEKEERGRGNFPDRFSARQFPNYSSELNVNALLLGDSALYLCASRPTGVNQPQHFGDGTRLSIL.

This chain links TRBV6-5 with TRBJ1-1; D gene uncertain. The ends were cut back, 5 bases at V and 6 bases at J, with 10 bases in the middle. The CDR3 is 12 residues long. The germline gives CDR1 MNHEY, CDR2 SVGAGI. The CDR3: CASSPLPPEAFF. The CDR3 bases are TGTGCCAGCAGTCCATTACCTCCTGAAGCTTTCTTT.

This clone came up once. The chain combines TRBV7-9 with TRBJ1-2; D gene uncertain. This CDR3 has 17 residues. Between the trimmed V and J ends, which lost 1 base and 4 bases, there was a span of 19 bases. CDR1 and CDR2 (germline): SEHNR, FQNEAQ (reference sequence). The DNA of the CDR3 is TGTGCCAGCAGCTTAGACTTCACCGACGGACTATTCTATGGCTACACCTTC. Translating it yields CASSLDFTDGLFYGYTF.

This clone was seen only once. The chain employs TRBV27 and TRBJ1-5; no clear D. The CDR3 length is 15 residues. The V end lost 6 bases, the J end lost 0 bases, and 12 bases lay between the germline ends. Germline CDR1 and CDR2: MNHEY and SMNVEV (reference sequence). The CDR3 DNA follows: TGTGCCAGCAGGGGAACACCCTATAGCAATCAGCCCCAGCATTTT. Amino acids: CASRGTPYSNQPQHF.

A remark on this clone: Other DNA sequences from this sample encode an identical CDR3 as well. This chain connects TRBV2 to TRBJ2-7; TRBD1 might be the D (5 bases). This CDR3 has 14 residues. Germline V lookup: CDR1 SNHLY, CDR2 FYNNEI. The V gene lost 2 bases and the J gene lost 4 bases, with 12 bases spanning the gap. DNA for the CDR3: TGTGCCAGCAGTGAACAGGGCATCGGGTACGAGCAGTACTTC. This translates into CASSEQGIGYEQYF.

The chain combines TRBV28 with TRBJ2-1, with D perhaps assigned TRBD1 or TRBD2 (5 bases each). V was clipped by 8 bases and J by 0 bases, with 14 bases between them. Germline assignment: CDR1 MDHEN and CDR2 SYDVKM. CDR3 size: 15 residues. The DNA of the CDR3 is TGTGCCAGCCATTCGGGGCCGAGCTCCTACAATGAGCAGTTCTTC. Its translation is CASHSGPSSYNEQFF.

Notes on this clone: Distinct nucleotide sequences in the sample also encode this CDR3. This rearrangement joins TRBV5-1 to TRBJ2-3; 8 bases are shared with TRBD2. Germline V gene data show CDR1 as SGHRS and CDR2 as YFSETQ. The ends lost 2 bases at V and 5 bases at J; junction bases unmatched: 7. This CDR3 spans 15 amino acids. The CDR3 bases are TGCGCCAGCAGCTTTCGGGAGGGCCGAGGAGATACGCAGTATTTT. Translation gives CASSFREGRGDTQYF.

The J gene is TRBJ1-2, the V gene TRBV15; no clear D. With 0 bases removed from V and 4 bases from J, the gap between germline ends came to 15 bases. CDR3 length equals 16 residues. The germline V gene encodes CDR1 LNHNV and CDR2 YYDKDF (reference sequence). CDR3 DNA: TGTGCCACCAGCAGAGATGTGGTTTCCCGGGGCTATGGCTACACCTTC. It translates to CATSRDVVSRGYGYTF. Together with reference TRBV15 and TRBJ1-2, the CDR3 gives the full variable domain: DAMVIQNPRYQVTQFGKPVTLSCSQTLNHNVMYWYQQKSSQAPKLLFHYYDKDFNNEADTPDNFQSRRPNTSFCFLDIRSPGLGDTAMYLCATSRDVVSRGYGYTFGSGTRLTVV.

As to this clone: An end of the junction differs from the germline gene, which may be a read error. The chain combines TRBV7-2 with TRBJ2-1, with TRBD2 identical over 10 bases. Germline values: CDR1 SGHTA, CDR2 FQGNSA. CDR3 size: 15 residues. The CDR3 here is CASSLAGASGSERLF. CDR3 in DNA: TGTGCCAGCAGCTTAGCCGGGGCTAGCGGGAGCGAAAGGCTCTTC.

This chain connects TRBV5-8 to TRBJ1-2, with 8 positions matching TRBD1. Per the germline V gene, CDR1 is SGHTS and CDR2 is YDEGEE. The V and J ends lost 1 base and 5 bases, in that order; junction bases with no gene match: 10. CDR3 size: 16 residues. This CDR3 is CASSLFRTGMSYGYTF. The CDR3 bases are TGTGCCAGCAGCTTGTTCCGGACAGGGATGAGTTATGGCTACACCTTC.

The V call is TRBV28, the J call TRBJ1-5; possibly TRBD1 for D (6 bases). V lost 6 bases and J lost 6, with 18 bases in between. In germline, CDR1 is MDHEN, CDR2 SYDVKM. The CDR3 is 15 residues long. This chain's CDR3 is CASRYRVEWVQPQHF. CDR3 nucleotides: TGTGCCAGCAGGTACAGGGTGGAGTGGGTTCAGCCCCAGCATTTT.

As to this clone: Other DNA sequences from this sample encode an identical CDR3 as well. The rearrangement uses TRBV30 and TRBJ1-4; 7 bases match TRBD1. The CDR3 is 15 residues long. Germline V lookup: CDR1 GTSNPN, CDR2 SVGIG (reference sequence). The V and J ends lost 0 bases and 3 bases, in that order; junction bases with no gene match: 4. The chain's CDR3 is CAWSVMGQPNEKLFF. The CDR3 region has the DNA TGTGCCTGGAGTGTAATGGGACAGCCTAATGAAAAACTGTTTTTT.

The chain uses TRBV7-2 and TRBJ1-3; D not certain. The CDR3 length is 15 residues. Germline values: CDR1 SGHTA, CDR2 FQGNSA. Trimming shortened V by 5 bases and J by 4 bases, and 15 bases separated the two germline ends. The CDR3 protein is CASSPPPGYGNTIYF. The CDR3 DNA reads TGTGCCAGCAGCCCCCCCCCGGGCTACGGAAACACCATATATTTT.

The V call is TRBV19, the J call TRBJ2-5; 10 bases fit TRBD1. From germline, CDR1 is LNHDA and CDR2 SQIVND (reference sequence). CDR3 length: 15 residues. V lost 1 base and J lost 5; bases outside the gene matches: 4. This chain's CDR3 is CASSIVGTGEETQYF. The CDR3 DNA is TGTGCCAGTAGTATAGTGGGGACAGGGGAGGAGACCCAGTACTTC.

This sequence joins TRBV6-1 and TRBJ1-5, with a tentative D call TRBD1 (5 bases). Trimming stripped 4 bases from V and 6 bases from J, with 10 bases between. This CDR3 has 13 amino acids. From germline, CDR1 is MNHNS and CDR2 SASEGT. The CDR3: CASSARGGQPQHF. CDR3 DNA sequence: TGTGCCAGCAGTGCACGGGGGGGTCAGCCCCAGCATTTT.

The chain links TRBV7-9 to TRBJ2-7; TRBD1 or TRBD2 may be the D gene (5 bases each). V gave up 7 bases and J gave up 4 bases, with 17 bases separating them. The CDR3 contains 14 residues. Germline V gene data show CDR1 as SEHNR and CDR2 as FQNEAQ (reference sequence). CDR3 sequence reads: CASTQNRDEYEQYF. The CDR3 DNA follows: TGTGCCAGCACCCAAAACCGGGACGAATACGAGCAGTACTTC.

This chain uses TRBV18 with TRBJ1-2; tentative D call: TRBD1 (5 bases). This CDR3 has 14 amino acids. Germline lookup yields CDR1 KGHSH and CDR2 LQKENI. V gave up 5 bases and J gave up 10 bases, with 20 bases separating them. In DNA, the CDR3 is TGTGCCAGCTCAGGCAACTCCGGGACGACTGACTACACCTTC. It codes for CASSGNSGTTDYTF.